Below are 27 T cell receptor beta chains sequenced from a single sample in a study of spatial heterogeneity in lung cancer. The sample's time point: blood at routine non-recurrence follow-up after resection. One entry per CDR3 protein, called by TCRdb with MiXCR from the 5' RACE reads. The sample has some 41,000 distinct CDR3 sequences, approximately 22% seen once. The source material was PBMCs, sampled at follow-up. These TCRs come from a female donor with early-stage non-small cell lung cancer.

This rearrangement joins TRBV9 to TRBJ2-2; D may be TRBD2 (5 bases). CDR3 size: 12 residues. The germline CDR1 and CDR2 sequences are SGDLS and YYNGEE. Between the trimmed V and J ends, which lost 2 bases and 13 bases, there was a span of 12 bases. This CDR3 reads CASSVSRGTLFF. CDR3 coding DNA: TGTGCCAGCAGCGTCTCTCGGGGAACGCTGTTTTTT.

The chain carries TRBV29-1 and TRBJ1-1; D uncertain. This CDR3 has 11 amino acids. Trimming stripped 3 bases from V and 4 bases from J, with 6 bases between. Germline loops: CDR1 SQVTM, CDR2 ANQGSEA. The chain's CDR3 is CSVDRSTEAFF. The CDR3 coding sequence is TGCAGCGTTGACAGAAGCACTGAAGCTTTCTTT.

V is TRBV4-1 and J is TRBJ2-1, with TRBD1 matching 7 bases. V lost 6 bases and J lost 4; bases outside the gene matches: 9. The germline V gene encodes CDR1 MGHRA and CDR2 YSYEKL. The CDR3 consists of 15 residues. The CDR3: CASSRPGQRYNEQFF. CDR3 nucleotides: TGCGCCAGCAGTCGGCCGGGACAGAGATACAATGAGCAGTTCTTC.

V and J are TRBV3-1 and TRBJ1-2; D call uncertain. The CDR3 loop spans 13 amino acids. V lost 4 bases to trimming and J lost 9 bases, with 15 bases between them. CDR1 and CDR2 from the germline V gene are LGHDT and YNNKEL (reference sequence). The CDR3 DNA reads TGTGCCAGCAGCCCCTACCAACTGGGAAGCTACACCTTC. The encoded protein is CASSPYQLGSYTF.

This clonotype appeared a few times. The J gene is TRBJ2-7, the V gene TRBV7-2, with 8 bases matching TRBD2. The CDR3 runs to 15 residues. Germline V gene lookup returns CDR1 SGHTA and CDR2 FQGNSA. V shed 1 base and J 7 bases; nucleotides not matched to a gene: 9. CDR3 in amino acids: CASSLEGPSGLEQYF. The CDR3 region has the DNA TGTGCCAGCAGCTTAGAAGGGCCTAGCGGGCTGGAGCAGTACTTC. Together with reference TRBV7-2 and TRBJ2-7, the CDR3 gives the full variable domain: GAGVSQSPSNKVTEKGKDVELRCDPISGHTALYWYRQSLGQGLEFLIYFQGNSAPDKSGLPSDRFSAERTGGSVSTLTIQRTQQEDSAVYLCASSLEGPSGLEQYFGPGTRLTVT.

This clonotype appeared a few times. The chain joins TRBV12-5 to TRBJ2-5; 8 bases fit TRBD1. With V trimmed by 1 base and J by 2 bases, 0 bases remained unmatched. Germline loops: CDR1 LGHNT, CDR2 FRNRAP. This CDR3 has 14 amino acids. Written as DNA, the CDR3 is TGTGCTAGTGGTTTGGGACAGGGGCAAGAGACCCAGTACTTC. Its protein product is CASGLGQGQETQYF.

This clonotype has at least ten counts. This chain links TRBV29-1 with TRBJ1-1, with D uncertain. The CDR3 loop spans 13 amino acids. Trimming cost V 5 bases and J 2 bases, with 12 bases left between them. Germline V gene data show CDR1 as SQVTM and CDR2 as ANQGSEA. CDR3: CSVFRDSNTEAFF. The CDR3 coding sequence is TGCAGCGTTTTTCGGGATTCTAACACTGAAGCTTTCTTT. The variable domain in full, completed from reference TRBV29-1 and TRBJ1-1, reads SAVISQKPSRDICQRGTSLTIQCQVDSQVTMMFWYRQQPGQSLTLIATANQGSEATYESGFVIDKFPISRPNLTFSTLTVSNMSPEDSSIYLCSVFRDSNTEAFFGQGTRLTVV.

V gene TRBV27 combines with J gene TRBJ2-1, with 10 bases fitting TRBD2. The germline V gene has CDR1 MNHEY and CDR2 SMNVEV (reference sequence). V dropped 3 bases and J dropped 5; count of bases not matched to a gene: 10. The CDR3 is 17 residues long. CDR3 region: CASSLPIAGGIHNEQFF. The CDR3 DNA follows: TGTGCCAGCAGTTTGCCTATAGCGGGAGGCATCCACAATGAGCAGTTCTTC.

The gene calls are TRBV25-1 and TRBJ2-3; no clear D gene. Between the trimmed V and J ends, which lost 3 bases and 4 bases, there was a span of 8 bases. The CDR3 is 13 amino acids. CDR1 is MGHDK and CDR2 is SYGVNS in the germline V gene. This CDR3 reads CASSDDAPDTQYF. CDR3 in DNA: TGTGCCAGCAGTGACGACGCACCAGATACGCAGTATTTT.

The chain couples TRBV10-3 to TRBJ2-3; 8 positions agree with TRBD2. CDR1 and CDR2 from the germline V gene are ENHRY and SYGVKD. The junction had 3 bases not matched to a gene; V was cut back by 4 bases and J by 3 bases. CDR3 length equals 14 residues. The CDR3 DNA reads as TGTGCCATCAGTGGCACTAGCGGTACAGATACGCAGTATTTT. This translates into CAISGTSGTDTQYF.

V gene TRBV7-8 combines with J gene TRBJ2-6, with unresolved D. Germline CDR1 is SGHVS and CDR2 is FQNEAQ. The CDR3 consists of 14 residues. Between the trimmed V and J ends, which lost 6 bases and 5 bases, there was a span of 11 bases. This CDR3 reads CASSQVDWANVLTF. As DNA, the CDR3 is TGTGCCAGCAGTCAAGTAGATTGGGCCAACGTCCTGACTTTC.

In its sample, this clonotype was seen a few times. The chain recombines TRBV7-2 with TRBJ1-6, with 7 bases fitting TRBD1. Germline CDR1 reads SGHTA; CDR2 reads FQGNSA. Losses at the gene ends were 7 bases for V and 9 bases for J; bases not matched to a gene: 3. The CDR3 is 12 residues long. This CDR3 reads CASMSGGSPLHF. In DNA, the CDR3 is TGTGCCAGCATGTCAGGGGGTTCACCCCTCCACTTT.

This clonotype was seen at least ten times. The gene calls are TRBV3-1 and TRBJ1-2; TRBD1 agrees at 7 bases. CDR1 and CDR2 from the germline V gene are LGHDT and YNNKEL (reference sequence). This CDR3 is built from 12 residues. Trimming removed 3 bases from V and 11 bases from J; junction bases left unmatched: 6. The CDR3 DNA reads as TGTGCCAGCAGCCAGTGGGACAGCCCTTACACCTTC. It encodes CASSQWDSPYTF.

The rearrangement joins TRBV5-1 to TRBJ1-1; D ambiguous. Germline CDR1 and CDR2: SGHRS and YFSETQ. The CDR3 is 13 amino acids. V lost 4 bases to trimming and J lost 0 bases, with 7 bases between them. DNA of the CDR3: TGCGCCAGCAGCGCAGAACTGAACACTGAAGCTTTCTTT. Translated, it gives CASSAELNTEAFF.

This clonotype showed up just a few times. The chain links TRBV5-6 to TRBJ1-1, with D possibly TRBD1 on 5 matching bases. Trimming took 10 bases from V and 11 from J, leaving 12 bases between them. Germline-derived CDR1 and CDR2 are SGHDT and YYEEEE. CDR3 length equals 9 residues. The CDR3 protein is CAPYGGAFF. The DNA of the CDR3 is TGTGCCCCCTATGGGGGGGCTTTCTTT.

The gene calls are TRBV4-1 and TRBJ1-1; a possible D gene is TRBD1 (6 bases). Trimming left V 7 bases short and J 3 bases short, with 18 bases between. CDR1 is MGHRA, CDR2 YSYEKL, per germline. The CDR3 consists of 15 residues. The CDR3 reads CASTRQGNPYTEAFF. In nucleotides, the CDR3 is TGCGCCAGCACCAGGCAGGGGAACCCATACACTGAAGCTTTCTTT.

The V gene is TRBV29-1, the J gene TRBJ1-2, with D maybe TRBD1 (6 bases). This CDR3 spans 12 amino acids. CDR1 SQVTM and CDR2 ANQGSEA come from the germline V gene. Trimming left V 0 bases short and J 8 bases short, with 10 bases between. This CDR3 is CSVEDDRTGYTF. The CDR3 DNA is TGCAGCGTTGAAGATGACAGGACGGGCTACACCTTC.

Points on this clonotype: A single base separates this from a much larger clone, so it may be a read error. The rearrangement links TRBV18 to TRBJ2-5; D possibly corresponds to TRBD2 (6 bases). Germline values: CDR1 KGHSH, CDR2 LQKENI. The CDR3 contains 14 residues. V was trimmed by 0 bases and J by 9 bases, leaving 14 bases between them. The CDR3 loop reads CASSPPGEAQAQYF. CDR3 DNA: TGTGCCAGCTCACCACCGGGGGAGGCCCAGGCCCAGTACTTC.

This clonotype was detected only a few times. This sequence joins TRBV9 and TRBJ1-2, with D maybe TRBD1 (6 bases). The CDR3 consists of 12 residues. V lost 3 bases and J lost 4, with 7 bases in between. From germline, CDR1 is SGDLS and CDR2 YYNGEE. Here the CDR3 reads CASSGGGYGYTF. CDR3 bases: TGTGCCAGCAGCGGAGGGGGCTATGGCTACACCTTC.

This CDR3 reads CASSLNPPDVDTQYF. CDR3 DNA sequence: TGTGCCAGCAGCTTAAATCCCCCGGACGTCGATACGCAGTATTTT. The chain carries TRBV7-3 and TRBJ2-3; D is ambiguous. This CDR3 is built from 15 residues. With 1 base removed from V and 6 bases from J, the gap between germline ends came to 14 bases. CDR1 and CDR2 from the germline V gene are SGHTA and FQGTGA. The variable domain in full, completed from reference TRBV7-3 and TRBJ2-3, reads GAGVSQTPSNKVTEKGKYVELRCDPISGHTALYWYRQSLGQGPEFLIYFQGTGAADDSGLPNDRFFAVRPEGSVSTLKIQRTERGDSAVYLCASSLNPPDVDTQYFGPGTRLTVL.

This clonotype has ten or more counts. The chain uses TRBV3-1 and TRBJ2-1; 12 positions agree with TRBD1. The CDR3 totals 15 residues. Germline V gene lookup returns CDR1 LGHDT and CDR2 YNNKEL (reference sequence). V shed 6 bases and J 8 bases; nucleotides not matched to a gene: 8. DNA for the CDR3: TGTGCCAGCAGTCCAGGGACAGGGGGCTTCTATGAGCAGTTCTTC. This sequence encodes CASSPGTGGFYEQFF.

The V call is TRBV20-1, the J call TRBJ2-3; 11 bases fit TRBD2. The CDR3 sequence is 16 residues long. J was trimmed by 5 bases and V by 0 bases; bases with no gene match: 7. In germline, CDR1 is DFQATT, CDR2 SNEGSKA (reference sequence). Written as DNA, the CDR3 is TGCAGTGCTAGAGATCTAGCTAGCGGGAGGCAAGATACGCAGTATTTT. Translating it yields CSARDLASGRQDTQYF.

This clonotype was detected only a few times. The gene calls are TRBV7-9 and TRBJ2-1; no definite D call. Germline V CDR1 and CDR2: SEHNR, FQNEAQ (reference sequence). The CDR3 has 13 amino acids. V was shortened by 1 base and J by 8 bases, with 9 bases between the two germline ends. CDR3 sequence: CASSLEWYDEQFF. CDR3 nucleotides: TGTGCCAGCAGCTTAGAGTGGTACGATGAGCAGTTCTTC.

This clonotype has ten or more counts. The chain couples TRBV19 to TRBJ1-6; TRBD1 agrees at 7 bases. The V segment lost 9 bases and the J segment 8 bases; nucleotides outside the gene matches: 10. Germline V lookup: CDR1 LNHDA, CDR2 SQIVND (reference sequence). The CDR3 loop spans 14 amino acids. CDR3 sequence (DNA): TGTGCCAGGAGCCAGGGGGAAAGGGATTCACCCCTCCACTTT. Its translation is CARSQGERDSPLHF.

Many counts were recorded for this clonotype. The chain has TRBV7-9 and TRBJ1-1, with unresolved D. CDR1 is SEHNR and CDR2 is FQNEAQ in the germline V gene (reference sequence). This CDR3 is built from 12 residues. V was trimmed by 3 bases and J by 3 bases, leaving 5 bases between them. CDR3 region: CASSFGDTEAFF. CDR3 nucleotides: TGTGCCAGCAGCTTTGGGGACACTGAAGCTTTCTTT.

Ten or more counts support this clonotype. The chain is built from TRBV5-6 and TRBJ1-2, with unresolved D. The CDR3 has 12 amino acids. CDR1 SGHDT and CDR2 YYEEEE come from the germline V gene. V lost 4 bases, J lost 4 bases, and 8 bases lay in between. CDR3 DNA sequence: TGTGCCAGCAGCCTTGACACCTATGGCTACACCTTC. The encoded protein is CASSLDTYGYTF. Drawing the rest from reference TRBV5-6 and TRBJ1-2, the complete variable domain is DAGVTQSPTHLIKTRGQQVTLRCSPKSGHDTVSWYQQALGQGPQFIFQYYEEEERQRGNFPDRFSGHQFPNYSSELNVNALLLGDSALYLCASSLDTYGYTFGSGTRLTVV.

This clonotype appeared a few times. CDR3 in amino acids: CSVTRTPGPRDEQFF. CDR3 nucleotides: TGCAGCGTCACTCGTACCCCGGGACCAAGGGATGAGCAGTTCTTC. The chain has TRBV29-1 and TRBJ2-1; either TRBD1 or TRBD2 may fit D (5 bases each). V dropped 6 bases and J dropped 8 bases, with 23 bases sitting between them. Germline CDR1 is SQVTM and CDR2 is ANQGSEA. The length of the CDR3 is 15 residues.